This is a list of T cell receptor beta chains from one sample in a study of shared clonotypes between healthy human individuals. This table comes from immunoSEQ multiplex PCR, and its TCRdb copy is limited to in-frame clones, with some not included. This table has 650,000 to 800,000 clones, approximately 77% appearing once. The specimen sequenced was memory CD4+ T cells sorted from blood. The receptor source for this set is a woman in her twenties or thirties in good health. CDR3s include the opening cysteine and the closing phenylalanine or tryptophan. D genes are given only for firm matches. The size entry is marked missing in some rows and otherwise reads once, few, many or a size class.

clone size	V gene	D gene	J gene	CDR3 protein	CDR3 DNA
.	TRBV6-1	.	TRBJ1-2	CARTSNGYTF	TGTGCCAGGACATCCAATGGCTACACCTTC
.	TRBV4-1	.	TRBJ2-7	CASSQGKVAGGYEQYF	TGCGCCAGCAGCCAAGGCAAGGTTGCTGGGGGCTACGAGCAGTACTTC
.	TRBV7-9	TRBD2	TRBJ2-1	CASSIPGASGTNEQFF	TGTGCCAGCAGCATCCCAGGGGCTAGCGGGACCAATGAGCAGTTCTTC
.	TRBV18	TRBD1	TRBJ1-2	CASSPRDRVGGYTF	TGTGCCAGCTCACCACGGGACAGGGTCGGGGGCTACACCTTC
.	TRBV5-4	TRBD2	TRBJ2-3	CASKPGLAGGTDTQYF	TGTGCCAGCAAACCGGGACTAGCGGGTGGCACAGATACGCAGTATTTT
.	TRBV4-1	.	TRBJ1-2	CASSREEANYGYTF	TGCGCCAGCAGCCGGGAAGAAGCTAACTATGGCTACACCTTC
.	TRBV5-1	.	TRBJ2-3	CASSLAGPGIGTDTQYF	TGCGCCAGCAGCTTGGCAGGGCCCGGGATTGGGACAGATACGCAGTATTTT
.	TRBV4-1	.	TRBJ1-5	CASSPDWDNRYQPQHF	TGCGCCAGCAGCCCCGACTGGGACAATAGGTACCAGCCCCAGCATTTT
.	TRBV21-1	.	TRBJ2-7	CASSLRGDTRNHEQYF	TGTGCCAGCAGCCTCCGGGGGGACACCCGGAACCACGAGCAGTACTTC
.	TRBV5-1	.	TRBJ2-1	CASSLDPSGEQFF	TGCGCCAGCAGCTTGGACCCTTCTGGGGAGCAGTTCTTC
.	TRBV5-1	TRBD2	TRBJ2-7	CASSYIAGTSGQLYEQYF	TGCGCCAGCAGCTATATAGCCGGGACTAGCGGCCAATTGTACGAGCAGTACTTC
.	TRBV5-6	TRBD2	TRBJ2-1	CASSFTSGSRSSYNEQFF	TGTGCCAGCAGCTTTACTAGCGGGAGCCGCAGCTCCTACAATGAGCAGTTCTTC
.	TRBV28	.	TRBJ2-1	CASTSSLAPSYNEQFF	TGTGCCAGCACCTCGTCGTTAGCCCCCTCCTACAATGAGCAGTTCTTC
.	TRBV10-2	.	TRBJ1-2	CASSERQGGNYGYTF	TGCGCCAGCAGTGAGAGACAAGGGGGGAACTATGGCTACACCTTC
.	TRBV15	.	TRBJ1-5	CATSRDQAGSNQPQHF	TGTGCCACCAGCAGAGATCAAGCAGGATCCAATCAGCCCCAGCATTTT
many	TRBV5-6	TRBD1	TRBJ2-3	CASSRGQADTQYF	TGTGCCAGCAGCCGCGGACAGGCAGATACGCAGTATTTT
.	TRBV2	TRBD1	TRBJ2-5	CASSTNGQAKETQYF	TGTGCCAGCAGTACCAACGGACAGGCCAAAGAGACCCAGTACTTC
.	TRBV6-5	.	TRBJ1-2	CASSYTSGADYGYTF	TGTGCCAGCAGTTACACTTCGGGGGCGGACTATGGCTACACCTTC
.	TRBV5-4	.	TRBJ2-1	CASSQDFGTGGNEQFF	TGTGCCAGCAGCCAAGATTTCGGGACTGGGGGGAATGAGCAGTTCTTC
.	TRBV6-5	TRBD1	TRBJ2-7	CASSYGQGPYEQYF	TGTGCCAGCAGTTACGGACAGGGCCCCTACGAGCAGTACTTC
.	TRBV6-1	.	TRBJ1-2	CASSEQTAPNGDGYTF	TGTGCCAGCAGTGAACAGACAGCCCCCAATGGGGATGGCTACACCTTC
.	TRBV28	TRBD2	TRBJ2-7	CASSFPLRDSGRPRSYEQYF	TGTGCCAGCAGTTTCCCCCTCAGGGATAGCGGGAGGCCCAGGTCCTACGAGCAGTACTTC
.	TRBV2	.	TRBJ1-3	CASSLGVYAGRDTIYF	TGTGCCAGCAGCCTGGGGGTGTATGCAGGTCGAGACACCATATATTTT
once	TRBV5-1	.	TRBJ1-1	CASSAVRESEAFF	TGCGCCAGCAGCGCGGTTCGTGAATCTGAAGCTTTCTTT
.	TRBV28	.	TRBJ2-7	CASSSTRYEQYF	TGTGCCAGCAGTTCGACTAGGTACGAGCAGTACTTC
.	TRBV6-1	TRBD2	TRBJ2-4	CASSVPGLAGEGEYF	TGTGCCAGCAGTGTCCCGGGACTAGCGGGAGAGGGGGAGTACTTC
.	TRBV5-5	TRBD1	TRBJ2-7	CASTYFSGTGLNEQYF	TGTGCCAGCACCTATTTTTCCGGGACAGGGTTAAACGAGCAGTACTTC
.	TRBV2	.	TRBJ2-5	CASSERRETQYF	TGTGCCAGCAGTGAAAGGCGAGAGACCCAGTACTTC
.	TRBV28	.	TRBJ2-4	CASSLPSNIQYF	TGTGCCAGCAGTTTGCCATCCAACATTCAGTACTTC
.	TRBV4-2	TRBD1	TRBJ2-7	CASSEDRGRAYEQYF	TGTGCCAGCAGCGAAGACAGGGGTAGGGCCTACGAGCAGTACTTC
.	TRBV28	.	TRBJ1-2	CASSGSSYGYTF	TGTGCGTCATCAGGTTCCTCCTATGGCTACACCTTC
.	TRBV2	TRBD2	TRBJ2-1	CASRGTLAGVFNEQFF	TGTGCCAGCAGGGGAACTTTAGCGGGAGTCTTCAATGAGCAGTTCTTC
.	TRBV6-8	.	TRBJ1-5	CASSSKTGTVFNQPQHF	TGTGCCAGCAGTTCGAAGACCGGGACGGTATTCAATCAGCCCCAGCATTTT
.	TRBV5-1	.	TRBJ1-2	CASSPSGDPNYGYTF	TGCGCCAGCAGCCCCAGTGGGGATCCTAACTATGGCTACACCTTC
.	TRBV7-9	TRBD1	TRBJ2-5	CASSSPSETGIETQYF	TGTGCCAGCAGCTCACCCTCCGAGACAGGGATAGAGACCCAGTACTTC
many	TRBV30	.	TRBJ1-1	CAWSVRRGGEAFF	TGTGCCTGGAGTGTACGTCGCGGGGGTGAAGCTTTCTTT
.	TRBV14	TRBD2	TRBJ2-3	CASSQALAGGPGDTQYF	TGTGCCAGCAGCCAAGCCCTAGCGGGGGGCCCGGGGGATACGCAGTATTTT
.	TRBV7-9	TRBD1	TRBJ1-5	CASSSQGGGQPQHF	TGTGCCAGCAGCTCACAGGGGGGTGGCCAGCCCCAGCATTTT
.	TRBV6-1	.	TRBJ2-1	CASSAQDNEQFF	TGTGCCAGCAGCGCACAAGACAATGAGCAGTTCTTC
.	TRBV20-1	.	TRBJ2-1	CSFRAYNEQFF	TGCAGTTTCCGGGCTTACAATGAGCAGTTCTTC
.	TRBV27	TRBD1	TRBJ1-1	CASSPDRGWENTEAFF	TGTGCCAGCAGCCCAGACAGGGGGTGGGAGAACACTGAAGCTTTCTTT
.	TRBV15	.	TRBJ1-1	CATSKYTGTGAEAFF	TGTGCCACCAGCAAATATACAGGGACGGGAGCTGAAGCTTTCTTT
.	TRBV11-2	TRBD1	TRBJ1-5	CASSSTGGDQPQHF	TGTGCCAGCAGCTCTACAGGGGGGGATCAGCCCCAGCATTTT
.	TRBV27	.	TRBJ2-3	CANTLDTQYF	TGTGCCAACACACTGGATACGCAGTATTTT
.	TRBV27	.	TRBJ2-7	CASRTRSSYEQYF	TGTGCCAGTCGGACACGGAGCTCCTACGAGCAGTACTTC
.	TRBV11-2	.	TRBJ1-5	CASSLSALVSNQPQHF	TGTGCCAGCAGCTTGTCGGCCCTTGTTAGCAATCAGCCCCAGCATTTT
few	TRBV6-1	TRBD2	TRBJ2-3	CASKGTIGGADTQYF	TGTGCCAGCAAGGGGACTATCGGAGGTGCAGATACGCAGTATTTT
.	TRBV19	.	TRBJ1-1	CASIGESTEAFF	TGTGCCAGTATCGGGGAGAGTACTGAAGCTTTCTTT
.	TRBV7-9	.	TRBJ2-3	CASSLMGQAGDTQYF	TGTGCCAGCAGCTTAATGGGGCAGGCCGGAGATACGCAGTATTTT
many	TRBV11-2	TRBD2	TRBJ2-1	CASSLPSGRYNEQFF	TGTGCCAGCAGCTTACCCAGCGGGAGATACAATGAGCAGTTCTTC
.	TRBV15	.	TRBJ2-2	CATRGGVNTGELFF	TGTGCCACCCGCGGTGGGGTGAACACCGGGGAGCTGTTTTTT
once	TRBV6-4	.	TRBJ2-2	CASSDSNVPTGELFF	TGTGCCAGCAGTGACTCGAACGTACCCACCGGGGAGCTGTTTTTT